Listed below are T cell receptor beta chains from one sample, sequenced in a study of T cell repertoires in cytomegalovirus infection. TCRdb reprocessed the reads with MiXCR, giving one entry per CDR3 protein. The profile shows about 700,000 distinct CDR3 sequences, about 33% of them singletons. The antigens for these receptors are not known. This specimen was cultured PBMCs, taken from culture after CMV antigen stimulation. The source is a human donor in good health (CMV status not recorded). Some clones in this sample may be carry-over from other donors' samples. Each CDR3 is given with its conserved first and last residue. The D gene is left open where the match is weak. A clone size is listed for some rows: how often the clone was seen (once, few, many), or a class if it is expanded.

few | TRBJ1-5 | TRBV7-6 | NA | CASAGRVNQPQHF | TGTGCCAGCGCTGGGAGGGTTAATCAGCCCCAGCATTTT
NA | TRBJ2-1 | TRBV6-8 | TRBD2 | CASSFGTSGGRWDQFF | TGTGCCAGCAGTTTCGGGACTAGCGGGGGGCGATGGGACCAGTTCTTC
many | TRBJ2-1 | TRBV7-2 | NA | CASSSSRSYYNEQFF | TGTGCCAGCAGCTCAAGTAGGAGCTACTACAATGAGCAGTTCTTC
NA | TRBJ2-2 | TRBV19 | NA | CASSIDLGLGELFF | TGTGCCAGTAGTATAGATCTGGGGCTCGGGGAGCTGTTTTTT
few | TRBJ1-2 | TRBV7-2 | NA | CASSLYRDRFHGYTF | TGTGCCAGCAGCCTCTACAGAGACCGATTCCATGGCTACACCTTC
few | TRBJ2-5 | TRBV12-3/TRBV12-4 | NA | CASSLNFLETQYF | TGTGCCAGCAGTTTGAACTTCTTAGAGACCCAGTACTTC
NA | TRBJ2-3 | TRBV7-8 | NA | CASSLRPGPYTDTQYF | TGTGCCAGCAGCTTACGCCCGGGACCGTACACAGATACGCAGTATTTT
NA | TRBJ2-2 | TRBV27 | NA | CASSLTAPVGTGELFF | TGTGCCAGCAGTCTGACAGCTCCCGTGGGGACCGGGGAGCTGTTTTTT
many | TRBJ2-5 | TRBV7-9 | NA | CASSLTGPQETQYF | TGTGCCAGCAGTTTAACAGGCCCCCAAGAGACCCAGTACTTC
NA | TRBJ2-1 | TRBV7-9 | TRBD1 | CASSLVPGTGYYNEQFF | TGTGCCAGCAGCTTAGTACCGGGGACAGGGTACTACAATGAGCAGTTCTTC
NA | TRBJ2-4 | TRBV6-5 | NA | CASSSSDIQYF | TGTGCCAGCAGTTCAAGCGACATTCAGTACTTC
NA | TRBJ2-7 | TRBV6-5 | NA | CASSLVPDPPVYEQYF | TGTGCCAGCAGTTTAGTCCCCGACCCCCCCGTCTACGAGCAGTACTTC
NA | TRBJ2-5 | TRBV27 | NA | CASSFSTGAGETQYF | TGTGCCAGCAGTTTCTCGACTGGTGCTGGTGAGACCCAGTACTTC
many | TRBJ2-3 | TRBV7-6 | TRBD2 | CASSWGPSGGRGDTQYF | TGTGCCAGCAGCTGGGGGCCTAGCGGGGGGCGTGGAGATACGCAGTATTTT
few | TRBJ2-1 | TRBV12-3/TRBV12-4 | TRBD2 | CASSLGSTSGLWPMEEQFF | TGTGCCAGCAGTTTAGGATCGACTAGCGGGCTTTGGCCGATGGAAGAGCAGTTCTTC
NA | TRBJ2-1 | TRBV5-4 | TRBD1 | CASTVDRGIYNEQFF | TGTGCCAGCACCGTAGACAGGGGCATCTACAATGAGCAGTTCTTC
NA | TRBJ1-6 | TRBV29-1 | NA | CSVAEGWDSPLHF | TGCAGCGTTGCGGAGGGCTGGGATTCACCCCTCCACTTT
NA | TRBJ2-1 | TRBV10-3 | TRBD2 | CATYQGTSGGGEQFF | TGTGCCACCTACCAGGGGACTAGCGGGGGTGGTGAGCAGTTCTTC
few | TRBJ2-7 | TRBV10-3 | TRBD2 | CAIRAGGGYDEQYF | TGTGCCATCAGGGCGGGGGGGGGATACGACGAGCAGTACTTC
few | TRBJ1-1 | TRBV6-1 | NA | CASSEVVRVAGGDEAFF | TGTGCCAGCAGTGAAGTCGTTAGAGTGGCAGGAGGGGATGAAGCTTTCTTT
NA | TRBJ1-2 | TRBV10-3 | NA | CAISEGAGGGYTF | TGTGCCATCAGTGAGGGGGCCGGGGGCGGCTACACCTTC
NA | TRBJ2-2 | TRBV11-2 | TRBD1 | CASSKDRLNTGELFF | TGTGCCAGCAGTAAGGACAGGCTAAACACCGGGGAGCTGTTTTTT
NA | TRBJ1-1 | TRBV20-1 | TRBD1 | CSARDRQGGDTEAFF | TGCAGTGCTAGGGATCGACAGGGCGGAGACACTGAAGCTTTCTTT
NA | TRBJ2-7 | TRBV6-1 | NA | CASSPGRTYYEQYF | TGTGCCAGCAGTCCAGGACGGACGTACTACGAGCAGTACTTC
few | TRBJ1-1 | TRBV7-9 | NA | CASSLEGGAYTEAFF | TGTGCCAGCAGCTTAGAGGGGGGGGCCTACACTGAAGCTTTCTTT
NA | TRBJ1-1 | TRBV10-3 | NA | CAISERGMNTEAFF | TGTGCCATCAGTGAGAGGGGCATGAACACTGAAGCTTTCTTT
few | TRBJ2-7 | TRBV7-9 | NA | CASSSEPYEQYF | TGTGCCAGCAGCTCCGAGCCCTACGAGCAGTACTTC
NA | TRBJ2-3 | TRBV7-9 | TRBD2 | CASSSPSGTSPRTDTQYF | TGTGCCAGCAGCTCCCCCTCCGGGACTAGCCCCAGGACAGATACGCAGTATTTT
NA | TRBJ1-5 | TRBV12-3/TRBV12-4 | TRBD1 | CASSFGGGDGQPQHF | TGTGCCAGCAGTTTTGGAGGGGGCGACGGACAGCCCCAGCATTTT
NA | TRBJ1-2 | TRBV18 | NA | CASSEDSTYGYTF | TGTGCCAGCTCAGAGGACAGCACCTATGGCTACACCTTC
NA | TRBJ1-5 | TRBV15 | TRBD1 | CATSRDIWTGVNQPQHF | TGTGCCACCAGCAGAGATATTTGGACAGGGGTCAATCAGCCCCAGCATTTT
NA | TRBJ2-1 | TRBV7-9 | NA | CASSFWAQDNEQFF | TGTGCCAGCAGCTTCTGGGCGCAGGACAATGAGCAGTTCTTC
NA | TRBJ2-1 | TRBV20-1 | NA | CSARAVGRYNEQFF | TGCAGTGCTAGAGCAGTCGGCAGGTACAATGAGCAGTTCTTC
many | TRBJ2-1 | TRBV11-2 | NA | CASTLGLLENEQFF | TGTGCCAGCACCCTGGGGCTCTTGGAAAATGAGCAGTTCTTC
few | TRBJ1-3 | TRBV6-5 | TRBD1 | CASSYSPRGSLGSTIYF | TGTGCCAGCAGTTACTCACCCAGGGGGTCTCTTGGAAGCACCATATATTTT
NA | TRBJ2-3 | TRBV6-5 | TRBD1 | CASRRYRDSPTDTQYF | TGTGCCAGCAGGCGATACCGGGACAGCCCCACAGATACGCAGTATTTT